The present entry profiles one TCR beta chain with its context. Its antigen is unknown. It was with a sample-barcoded 5' primer and a J-beta primer mix that a second PCR of roughly 7 to 12 cycles was run. TCRdb analysed the 5' RACE reads with MiXCR anew, one entry per CDR3 protein. Of around 790,000 distinct CDR3 sequences detected, more than 40% appear once; the ten largest clones hold 15% to 25%. V was trimmed by 6 bases and J by 6 bases, leaving 12 bases between them. The length of the CDR3 is 12 residues. Per the germline V gene, CDR1 is DFQATT and CDR2 is SNEGSKA (reference sequence). The sample belongs to a study of blood T cells in healthy people across ages. Peripheral blood was drawn, roughly 10 milliliters per donor. Study-level points and caveats: Long-lived and aged donors differed, with more naive CD4+ cells and higher diversity in the long-lived. No conclusive comparison of naive versus antigen-experienced cells was possible with unsorted PBMCs.

Sequencing input: blood. The genes are TRBV20-1 and TRBJ1-5; D gene unclear. The TCR sequence derives from a man in his sixties in good health. CDR3 sequence: CSASQLGQPQHF. CDR3 in DNA: TGCAGTGCCTCACAGTTGGGTCAGCCCCAGCATTTT.